This T cell receptor (beta chain) emerged from a study of technical replicates of blood from several donors. The V gene lost 1 base and the J gene lost 7 bases, with 11 bases spanning the gap. CDR3 length: 14 residues. Germline V gives CDR1 LGHNA, CDR2 YNFKEQ. This clone was detected once. Repertoires were generated with immunoSEQ multiplex PCR, while TCRdb's copy carries only in-frame clones and drops some. The table shows approximately 88,000 clones, with around 96% occurring only once. The genes are TRBV4-2 and TRBJ2-4, with a tentative D call TRBD2 (5 bases). The TCR comes from a human donor in good health. Source material: T cells isolated from PBMCs. The CDR3 DNA reads as TGTGCCAGCAGCCAAGGTGGCGAGGGTAACATTCAGTACTTC. Its protein product is CASSQGGEGNIQYF.